This T cell receptor beta chain was observed in a study of cytomegalovirus exposure and HLA in healthy donors. This clone was detected only a few times. The junction had 6 bases not matched to a gene; V was cut back by 5 bases and J by 2 bases. Per the germline V gene, CDR1 is MNHNS and CDR2 is SASEGT. This CDR3 contains 15 residues. The PCR used 60 Vbeta and 13 Jbeta primers. Sequencing used immunoSEQ multiplex PCR; TCRdb keeps in-frame clones, though not all of them. The data contain roughly 130,000 clones, about 66% of them singletons. The sequence was collected from a male donor in good health and CMV-seronegative. Material for sequencing was PBMCs. The rearrangement joins TRBV6-1 to TRBJ1-2, with 9 bases fitting TRBD1. The CDR3 DNA sequence: TGTGCCAGCAGTCCGGACAGGGGAGGGAACTATGGCTACACCTTC. Its protein product is CASSPDRGGNYGYTF.